The entry that follows covers one TCR beta chain sequence. This sample is part of a study of blood T cell repertoires in COVID-19. At the level of the study: Donors in the United States, Italy and Spain gave samples during acute or convalescent COVID-19. T cells, B-cell-depleted T cells, or PBMCs provided the cDNA or gDNA that served as material.

The length of the CDR3 is 15 residues. Trimming cost V 1 base and J 7 bases, with 14 bases left between them. Per the germline V gene, CDR1 is SGHAT and CDR2 is FQNNGV. In the original analysis: Counts of nucleated cells, estimated from reference gene primer amplification, were obtained. Assay used: immunoSEQ multiplex PCR; TCRdb lists only in-frame clones, some missing. The DNA gave D and trimming, while V, J and clone size come from that table. The table shows about 180,000 clones, with 70% to 85% occurring only once. The rearrangement links TRBV11-2 to TRBJ1-5; a possible D gene is TRBD1 (6 bases). Specimen: peripheral blood. The sequence was collected from a human donor in a cohort sampled during active COVID-19. The CDR3 sequence is CASSLGQGIGQPQHF. DNA for the CDR3: TGTGCCAGCAGCTTAGGTCAGGGGATCGGGCAGCCCCAGCATTTT.